These 20 T cell receptor beta chains originate from one sample sequenced in a study of CD8+CD57+ T cells in acquired aplastic anemia. The TCR beta profiling, which covered VDJ combination and CDR3 sequence, was carried out using genomic DNA as the template. Each CDR3 protein gets one entry after TCRdb re-called the reads with MiXCR. The sample includes under 200,000 distinct CDR3 sequences, more than 45% seen only once; the top ten take approximately 3%. Sequencing involved patients with CD8+CD57+ cell expansion previously shown by flow cytometry. Sequenced input: sorted CD4+, CD8+, or CD8+CD57+ T cells (not recorded which) from PBMCs. The receptors originated from a human donor with aplastic anemia.

This clonotype came up once. This chain links TRBV19 with TRBJ2-3; no clear D gene. V dropped 1 base and J dropped 2 bases, with 4 bases sitting between them. The germline CDR1 and CDR2 sequences are LNHDA and SQIVND (reference sequence). There are 13 residues in the CDR3. CDR3 loop: CASSIAHTDTQYF. Here the CDR3 DNA reads TGTGCCAGTAGTATAGCCCACACAGATACGCAGTATTTT.

CDR3 in amino acids: CSASGQGVHHEQYF. The CDR3 bases are TGCAGTGCTAGTGGACAGGGGGTCCACCACGAGCAGTACTTC. The chain has TRBV20-1 and TRBJ2-5; 10 bases align to TRBD1. The J call is doubtful: the DNA matches TRBJ2-7 better. The CDR3 loop spans 14 amino acids. CDR1 DFQATT and CDR2 SNEGSKA come from the germline V gene (reference sequence).

The chain has TRBV15 and TRBJ2-7, with unresolved D. The CDR3 extends over 15 amino acids. Trimming pared 3 bases from V and 3 bases from J, leaving 15 bases between. The germline CDR1 and CDR2 sequences are LNHNV and YYDKDF (reference sequence). This CDR3 reads CATSSFTQPGYEQYF. The DNA of the CDR3 is TGTGCCACCAGCAGCTTTACCCAACCGGGCTACGAGCAGTACTTC.

As DNA, the CDR3 is TGTGCCATCAGTGAGTCTCAGGGGGCCCCTTCCTACGAGCAGTACTTC. This translates into CAISESQGAPSYEQYF. V is TRBV10-3 and J is TRBJ2-7; 8 bases map to TRBD1. V trimming: 0 bases; J trimming: 1 base; junction bases outside the gene matches: 5. This CDR3 region has 16 residues. The germline V gene has CDR1 ENHRY and CDR2 SYGVKD.

This clonotype has at least ten counts. The chain uses TRBV2 and TRBJ1-1; a possible D gene is TRBD1 (5 bases). The CDR3 has 14 residues. Germline CDR1 is SNHLY and CDR2 is FYNNEI. Trimming removed 8 bases from V and 1 base from J, with 14 bases in between. This CDR3 is CASRGWSANTEAFF. CDR3 nucleotides: TGTGCCAGCCGGGGGTGGTCAGCGAACACTGAAGCTTTCTTT.

To note about this clonotype: A read error may explain this, as a much larger clone is one base away. This chain joins TRBV12-3 or TRBV12-4 and TRBJ2-1; 7 positions match TRBD2. CDR3 length: 13 amino acids. CDR3 DNA: TGTGCCAGCAGCCGCGGGACTATTAGTGAGCAGTCCTTC. Protein: CASSRGTISEQSF.

This chain connects TRBV11-2 to TRBJ2-1; perhaps TRBD2 as D (5 bases). The V end was cut by 0 bases, the J end by 3 bases, with 15 bases between. The V gene's germline CDR1 is SGHAT and CDR2 FQNNGV. The CDR3 loop spans 17 amino acids. CDR3 in amino acids: CASSLDGLERNYNEQFF. The CDR3, as DNA: TGTGCCAGCAGCTTAGACGGTTTGGAGCGGAACTACAATGAGCAGTTCTTC.

This CDR3 reads CASSLEGHPNEKLFF. CDR3 coding DNA: TGTGCCAGCAGCTTGGAGGGACACCCGAATGAAAAACTGTTTTTT. This chain uses TRBV5-5 with TRBJ1-4; maybe TRBD1 (6 bases). Trimming cost V 0 bases and J 5 bases, with 11 bases left between them. This CDR3 is 15 amino acids long. The germline CDR1 and CDR2 sequences are SGHKS and YYEKEE (reference sequence).

This sequence joins TRBV5-5 and TRBJ1-6; D unresolved. This CDR3 is 14 amino acids long. Germline CDR1 SGHKS, CDR2 YYEKEE (reference sequence). Trimming left V 0 bases short and J 4 bases short, with 5 bases between. CDR3: CASSLGMYNSPLHF. CDR3 nucleotides: TGTGCCAGCAGCTTGGGCATGTATAATTCACCCCTCCACTTT.

The V gene is TRBV10-2, the J gene TRBJ2-1; the D gene is possibly TRBD2 (5 bases). CDR1 and CDR2 (germline): WSHSY, SAAADI. This CDR3 is built from 14 residues. V was cut by 2 bases and J by 6 bases, with 11 bases left in between. CDR3 residues: CASSESAEGNEQFF. In nucleotides, the CDR3 is TGCGCCAGCAGTGAGAGCGCAGAGGGCAATGAGCAGTTCTTC.

The rearrangement joins TRBV2 to TRBJ2-7; 12 positions agree with TRBD2. The germline gives CDR1 SNHLY, CDR2 FYNNEI. This CDR3 comprises 15 residues. V gave up 6 bases and J gave up 2 bases; unmatched junction bases: 5. Here the CDR3 reads CASSYGLAGTYEQYF. DNA of the CDR3: TGTGCCAGCAGCTACGGACTAGCGGGGACCTACGAGCAGTACTTC.

This chain joins TRBV24-1 and TRBJ2-1, with 8 bases fitting TRBD1. CDR3 length: 15 amino acids. Trimming took 2 bases from V and 8 from J; bases not matched to a gene: 7. The V gene's germline CDR1 is KGHDR and CDR2 SFDVKD. Here the CDR3 DNA reads TGTGCCACCAGTGATTCTAAGGACAGGGCCCATGAGCAGTTCTTC. Its protein product is CATSDSKDRAHEQFF.

The chain has TRBV19 and TRBJ1-1, with TRBD1 as a possible D gene (6 bases). Germline loops: CDR1 LNHDA, CDR2 SQIVND (reference sequence). CDR3 length equals 13 residues. V was trimmed by 7 bases and J by 1 base, leaving 10 bases between them. CDR3 in DNA: TGTGCCAGTAACATGGGACAGAACACTGAAGCTTTCTTT. Translation: CASNMGQNTEAFF.

This clonotype has ten or more counts. The V gene is TRBV5-6, the J gene TRBJ1-5; D remains ambiguous. CDR3 length equals 15 residues. Germline CDR1 reads SGHDT; CDR2 reads YYEEEE. V lost 1 base and J lost 9, with 17 bases in between. Here the CDR3 DNA reads TGTGCCAGCAGCTTGCGAATGTCGGGTCGAGCGCCCCAGCATTTT. This encodes CASSLRMSGRAPQHF.

This clonotype was detected once. The chain has TRBV9 and TRBJ2-7; D is unresolved. Germline V gives CDR1 SGDLS, CDR2 YYNGEE. V lost 0 bases, J lost 2 bases, and 9 bases lay in between. CDR3 size: 14 residues. The CDR3 sequence is CASSVGVGTYEQYF. The DNA of the CDR3 is TGTGCCAGCAGCGTAGGGGTGGGGACCTACGAGCAGTACTTC.

This chain links TRBV19 with TRBJ1-5, with 7 nucleotides matching TRBD1. The CDR3 is 13 amino acids. Germline values: CDR1 LNHDA, CDR2 SQIVND (reference sequence). Trimming removed 8 bases from V and 6 bases from J; junction bases left unmatched: 7. The CDR3 bases are TGTGCCAGTCGGACAGGACCCGGTCAGCCCCAGCATTTT. This translates into CASRTGPGQPQHF.

The J gene is TRBJ2-1, the V gene TRBV20-1; D might be TRBD2 (7 bases). The CDR3 is 16 residues long. The V gene's germline CDR1 is DFQATT and CDR2 SNEGSKA (reference sequence). Trimming took 2 bases from V and 3 from J, leaving 17 bases between them. CDR3 nucleotide sequence: TGCAGTGCTAGACCGCCCTCGGGGGGCTACTACAATGAGCAGTTCTTC. It specifies CSARPPSGGYYNEQFF.

The rearrangement joins TRBV18 to TRBJ1-5, with D possibly TRBD1 on 5 matching bases. This CDR3 is 13 amino acids long. In germline, CDR1 is KGHSH, CDR2 LQKENI. Trimming shortened V by 3 bases and J by 2 bases, and 5 bases separated the two germline ends. The CDR3 spells CASSPGGNQPQHF. DNA for the CDR3: TGTGCCAGCTCACCGGGGGGCAATCAGCCCCAGCATTTT. The variable domain in full, completed from reference TRBV18 and TRBJ1-5, reads NAGVMQNPRHLVRRRGQEARLRCSPMKGHSHVYWYRQLPEEGLKFMVYLQKENIIDESGMPKERFSAEFPKEGPSILRIQQVVRGDSAAYFCASSPGGNQPQHFGDGTRLSIL.

The chain carries TRBV24-1 and TRBJ1-2; D call uncertain. The CDR3 totals 14 residues. CDR1 and CDR2 from the germline V gene are KGHDR and SFDVKD. V was trimmed by 4 bases and J by 1 base, leaving 9 bases between them. The CDR3 loop reads CATSDPGLNYGYTF. For the CDR3, the DNA is TGTGCCACCAGTGACCCGGGTCTTAACTATGGCTACACCTTC.

V is TRBV7-9 and J is TRBJ2-7; the D is unclear. This CDR3 has 15 amino acids. Germline assignment: CDR1 SEHNR and CDR2 FQNEAQ (reference sequence). Trimming left V 0 bases short and J 4 bases short, with 13 bases between. The CDR3 sequence is CASSLAVTPRYEQYF. In DNA, the CDR3 is TGTGCCAGCAGCTTAGCTGTAACCCCTCGGTACGAGCAGTACTTC.